This T cell receptor (beta chain) was recovered during a study of T cell responses to AZD1222 COVID-19 vaccine. After removal of 7 bases from V and 6 bases from J, the junction contained 13 bases not matched to a gene. Per the germline V gene, CDR1 is SGHNT and CDR2 is YYREEE (reference sequence). CDR3 length: 15 residues. Profiling relied on immunoSEQ multiplex PCR, and the TCRdb table lists in-frame clones only, not all of them. This table has about 170,000 clones, approximately 93% appearing once. The clonotype originates from an adult in good health. This specimen consisted of peripheral blood, obtained on day 0 of AZD1222 vaccination. The chain uses TRBV5-4 and TRBJ2-3; 8 positions agree with TRBD2. The CDR3 sequence is CASGSGGSGSDTQYF. For the CDR3, the DNA is TGTGCCAGCGGATCTGGGGGGAGCGGGAGCGATACGCAGTATTTT.